These 32 T cell receptor beta chains came from one sample sequenced in a study of cytomegalovirus exposure and HLA in healthy donors. Primers included in the PCR were 60 Vbeta and 13 Jbeta primers. The method was immunoSEQ multiplex PCR; TCRdb's version includes in-frame clones alone and lacks a portion of them. Among about 160,000 clones listed, around four fifths were seen once. The sample comprised PBMCs. The receptors were sampled from a man under 40 in good health and CMV-seronegative.

This chain uses TRBV6-5 with TRBJ2-2; 7 bases are a match to TRBD1. The CDR3 is 15 residues long. The germline V gene encodes CDR1 MNHEY and CDR2 SVGAGI. Losses at the gene ends were 5 bases for V and 2 bases for J; bases not matched to a gene: 5. The CDR3 protein is CASSTTGLNTGELFF. CDR3 sequence (DNA): TGTGCCAGCAGTACGACAGGGTTAAACACCGGGGAGCTGTTTTTT.

The gene calls are TRBV19 and TRBJ1-2; D is uncertain. The ends were cut back, 8 bases at V and 4 bases at J, with 11 bases in the middle. Germline CDR1 and CDR2: LNHDA and SQIVND (reference sequence). The CDR3 covers 12 residues. The CDR3 region is CASQGLIYGYTF. CDR3 DNA sequence: TGTGCCAGTCAAGGACTAATCTATGGCTACACCTTC.

V gene TRBV4-3 combines with J gene TRBJ2-7; D is unclear. Germline V gene lookup returns CDR1 LGHNA and CDR2 YSLEER. The CDR3 has 13 residues. The ends were cut back, 4 bases at V and 1 base at J, with 8 bases in the middle. CDR3 sequence reads: CASSRTVSYEQYF. In DNA, the CDR3 is TGCGCCAGCAGCCGAACAGTTTCCTACGAGCAGTACTTC.

The V gene is TRBV18, the J gene TRBJ1-6; 9 nucleotides align to TRBD1. In germline, CDR1 is KGHSH, CDR2 LQKENI. The CDR3 has 16 residues. V shed 2 bases and J 4 bases; nucleotides not matched to a gene: 3. CDR3 DNA: TGTGCCAGCTCACCAGACAGGGGGGGATATAATTCACCCCTCCACTTT. It encodes CASSPDRGGYNSPLHF.

The rearrangement links TRBV18 to TRBJ2-5; D may be TRBD2 (5 bases). Trimming stripped 2 bases from V and 5 bases from J, with 6 bases between. CDR1 and CDR2 (germline): KGHSH, LQKENI. This CDR3 is built from 12 residues. This CDR3 is CASSPGEETQYF. The CDR3 bases are TGTGCCAGCTCACCAGGGGAGGAGACCCAGTACTTC.

The V gene is TRBV4-1, the J gene TRBJ1-5; D call uncertain. Germline V gene lookup returns CDR1 MGHRA and CDR2 YSYEKL. V lost 4 bases to trimming and J lost 2 bases, with 18 bases between them. CDR3 length: 17 amino acids. The CDR3 DNA reads as TGCGCCAGCAGCCCCCGACCCGGGGAGCGAGGCAATCAGCCCCAGCATTTT. It specifies CASSPRPGERGNQPQHF.

V and J are TRBV7-8 and TRBJ2-7, with D unresolved. With 5 bases removed from V and 4 bases from J, the gap between germline ends came to 6 bases. The V gene's germline CDR1 is SGHVS and CDR2 FQNEAQ. This CDR3 has 11 residues. In nucleotides, the CDR3 is TGTGCCAGCAGCCCCGCGTACGAGCAGTACTTC. This sequence encodes CASSPAYEQYF.

The rearrangement uses TRBV19 and TRBJ1-3, with D possibly matching TRBD1 (6 bases). This CDR3 is 18 amino acids long. V lost 0 bases, J lost 0 bases, and 15 bases lay in between. Germline CDR1 is LNHDA and CDR2 is SQIVND (reference sequence). The CDR3 nucleotides read TGTGCCAGTAGTATAGATGGGTGGCAGGGGCCCTCTGGAAACACCATATATTTT. As protein: CASSIDGWQGPSGNTIYF.

The chain joins TRBV28 to TRBJ1-5; a weak D match, TRBD1 (5 bases). The CDR3 runs 15 residues. V lost 5 bases and J lost 4, with 15 bases in between. The germline CDR1 and CDR2 sequences are MDHEN and SYDVKM. The CDR3 spells CASSPSVGVNQPQHF. CDR3 DNA: TGTGCCAGCAGTCCATCAGTAGGGGTAAATCAGCCCCAGCATTTT.

The chain has TRBV5-6 and TRBJ2-7, with D perhaps matching TRBD1 (6 bases). Germline V CDR1 and CDR2: SGHDT, YYEEEE. This CDR3 has 14 amino acids. The ends were cut back, 1 base at V and 4 bases at J, with 12 bases in the middle. The CDR3 loop is CASSLTGNVYEQYF. The CDR3 DNA reads as TGTGCCAGCAGCTTGACAGGGAATGTTTACGAGCAGTACTTC. Drawing the rest from reference TRBV5-6 and TRBJ2-7, the complete variable domain is DAGVTQSPTHLIKTRGQQVTLRCSPKSGHDTVSWYQQALGQGPQFIFQYYEEEERQRGNFPDRFSGHQFPNYSSELNVNALLLGDSALYLCASSLTGNVYEQYFGPGTRLTVT.

V is TRBV7-9 and J is TRBJ1-1; D possibly corresponds to TRBD1 (6 bases). The V and J ends lost 1 base and 3 bases respectively, with 15 bases between them. This CDR3 contains 16 residues. Germline V gene data show CDR1 as SEHNR and CDR2 as FQNEAQ (reference sequence). Here the CDR3 DNA reads TGTGCCAGCAGCTTAGGGGTGCTGTCAGGGGACACTGAAGCTTTCTTT. The encoded protein is CASSLGVLSGDTEAFF.

The chain combines TRBV18 with TRBJ1-5, with D hard to call. Trimming left V 2 bases short and J 5 bases short, with 10 bases between. Germline V gene data show CDR1 as KGHSH and CDR2 as LQKENI. The CDR3 covers 14 residues. For the CDR3, the DNA is TGTGCCAGCTCACCAGGGCATCGAGATCAGCCCCAGCATTTT. This translates into CASSPGHRDQPQHF.

This clone was found a few times. This chain links TRBV27 with TRBJ1-2; 8 positions match TRBD1. The CDR3 has 14 residues. With 6 bases clipped from V and 8 bases from J, the junction kept 11 bases outside the gene matches. The V gene's germline CDR1 is MNHEY and CDR2 SMNVEV (reference sequence). The DNA of the CDR3 is TGTGCCAGCAGAGAATCAGGGGGCGCGGGGGGCTACACCTTC. Its protein product is CASRESGGAGGYTF.

This clone showed up just once. The chain couples TRBV16 to TRBJ1-2, with 9 bases matching TRBD1. The junction had 2 bases not matched to a gene; V was cut back by 0 bases and J by 0 bases. CDR3 length: 16 residues. From germline, CDR1 is KGHSY and CDR2 FQNENV. CDR3 sequence (DNA): TGTGCCAGCAGCCAATCTCGACAGGGGGCTAACTATGGCTACACCTTC. Encoded protein: CASSQSRQGANYGYTF.

The rearrangement links TRBV30 to TRBJ2-7; 7 positions match TRBD1. V gave up 1 base and J gave up 7 bases; unmatched junction bases: 4. The CDR3 is 12 residues long. CDR1 GTSNPN and CDR2 SVGIG come from the germline V gene (reference sequence). The CDR3 DNA follows: TGTGCCTGGAGTGGACAGGGATGGGAGCAGTACTTC. This codes for CAWSGQGWEQYF.

Comment on this clone: This sample also contains other DNA sequences that code for the same CDR3. This sequence joins TRBV6-5 and TRBJ1-5; D might be TRBD1 (5 bases). Between the trimmed V and J ends, which lost 0 bases and 4 bases, there was a span of 10 bases. The V gene's germline CDR1 is MNHEY and CDR2 SVGAGI. The CDR3 has 15 amino acids. CDR3 protein: CASSYSGGPNQPQHF. CDR3 nucleotides: TGTGCCAGCAGTTACTCGGGGGGACCTAATCAGCCCCAGCATTTT.

This clone was detected only a few times. The chain joins TRBV10-3 to TRBJ1-3; maybe TRBD1 (6 bases). This CDR3 has 15 amino acids. Trimming stripped 10 bases from V and 4 bases from J, with 20 bases between. The V gene's germline CDR1 is ENHRY and CDR2 SYGVKD. The CDR3 bases are TGTGCCAGCGATCCGGGACAAAGTACAGGAAACACCATATATTTT. Translating gives CASDPGQSTGNTIYF.

The CDR3 DNA reads as TGCAGCGTTCGACAGGTCTCCGAGCAGTACTTC. It specifies CSVRQVSEQYF. The chain combines TRBV29-1 with TRBJ2-7, with D possibly TRBD1 on 6 matching bases. Germline assignment: CDR1 SQVTM and CDR2 ANQGSEA. The V and J ends lost 5 bases and 6 bases respectively, with 11 bases between them. CDR3 length: 11 residues.

V usage is TRBV5-6 and J usage is TRBJ2-3; 14 nucleotides match TRBD2. Germline V lookup: CDR1 SGHDT, CDR2 YYEEEE. The CDR3 is made up of 17 amino acids. J was trimmed by 6 bases and V by 4 bases; bases with no gene match: 10. CDR3 residues: CASSTRLAGGPIDTQYF. CDR3 nucleotide sequence: TGTGCCAGCAGCACACGACTAGCGGGAGGGCCGATTGATACGCAGTATTTT.

The rearrangement joins TRBV7-8 to TRBJ2-7; 9 bases line up with TRBD1. CDR3 length: 17 amino acids. Germline trimming cut 5 bases from V and 6 bases from J; bases unmatched to any gene: 17. Germline loops: CDR1 SGHVS, CDR2 FQNEAQ. This chain's CDR3 is CASSHRDRVVFISEQYF. The CDR3 DNA reads TGTGCCAGCAGCCACCGGGACAGGGTCGTTTTTATTTCCGAGCAGTACTTC.

The genes are TRBV5-4 and TRBJ2-7, with D possibly being TRBD1 (7 bases). The CDR3 totals 16 residues. Germline-derived CDR1 and CDR2 are SGHNT and YYREEE (reference sequence). Trimming removed 0 bases at V and 0 bases at J, with 13 bases between. The CDR3, as DNA: TGTGCCAGCAGCTTGGGTGCGGGACAGCTCTCCTACGAGCAGTACTTC. Its translation: CASSLGAGQLSYEQYF.

CDR3 residues: CASSARGRGAVETQYF. The CDR3 DNA reads as TGTGCCAGCAGCGCCCGGGGGCGGGGGGCGGTAGAGACCCAGTACTTC. The rearrangement links TRBV9 to TRBJ2-5; 8 bases line up with TRBD2. Trimming removed 3 bases from V and 4 bases from J; junction bases left unmatched: 11. Germline assignment: CDR1 SGDLS and CDR2 YYNGEE. This CDR3 comprises 16 residues.

The chain is built from TRBV30 and TRBJ1-3; no clear D gene. This CDR3 region has 13 residues. V lost 0 bases, J lost 0 bases, and 3 bases lay in between. Germline V gene data show CDR1 as GTSNPN and CDR2 as SVGIG (reference sequence). The CDR3 reads CAWSVLSGNTIYF. The CDR3 DNA reads TGTGCCTGGAGTGTACTCTCTGGAAACACCATATATTTT.

V and J are TRBV5-1 and TRBJ2-7; TRBD1 agrees at 7 bases. CDR1 and CDR2 (germline): SGHRS, YFSETQ. V shed 7 bases and J 2 bases; nucleotides not matched to a gene: 12. The CDR3 length is 15 residues. CDR3 bases: TGCGCCAGCTCCGGAACCGGGACAGTGCCCTACGAGCAGTACTTC. Its protein is CASSGTGTVPYEQYF.

This clone showed up just once. V usage is TRBV11-2 and J usage is TRBJ2-2, with 8 bases aligning to TRBD1. Germline loops: CDR1 SGHAT, CDR2 FQNNGV. This CDR3 has 14 residues. With 4 bases clipped from V and 7 bases from J, the junction kept 5 bases outside the gene matches. CDR3 DNA sequence: TGTGCCAGCAGCTGGGGACAGGCCGTCGGGGAGCTGTTTTTT. Amino acid sequence: CASSWGQAVGELFF.

The chain carries TRBV7-2 and TRBJ2-7; 9 positions match TRBD1. The J segment lost 3 bases and the V segment lost 4 bases, leaving 7 bases of the junction unmatched. The CDR3 is made up of 15 amino acids. CDR1 and CDR2 from the germline V gene are SGHTA and FQGNSA. CDR3 coding DNA: TGTGCCAGCAGCTACGGGACAGGGCAAGGCTACGAGCAGTACTTC. Translation gives CASSYGTGQGYEQYF.

This clone was counted only a few times. This CDR3 is CASSLAPTGGAETQYF. DNA of the CDR3: TGTGCCAGCAGCTTGGCTCCGACAGGGGGCGCGGAGACCCAGTACTTC. The rearrangement uses TRBV5-5 and TRBJ2-5; 10 bases fit TRBD1. Germline V CDR1 and CDR2: SGHKS, YYEKEE (reference sequence). The CDR3 length is 16 residues. Trimming removed 0 bases from V and 5 bases from J; junction bases left unmatched: 7.

This chain joins TRBV4-1 and TRBJ1-2, with 8 bases aligning to TRBD1. The CDR3 is 16 amino acids. Germline V gene sequence: CDR1 MGHRA, CDR2 YSYEKL. The J segment lost 5 bases and the V segment lost 2 bases, leaving 10 bases of the junction unmatched. DNA of the CDR3: TGCGCCAGCAGCCAACCAGAGGCAGGGGGCGCTTATGGCTACACCTTC. Translating gives CASSQPEAGGAYGYTF.

The V call is TRBV5-1, the J call TRBJ2-2, with a weak D call TRBD2 (6 bases). Germline V gene lookup returns CDR1 SGHRS and CDR2 YFSETQ. Trimming stripped 5 bases from V and 1 base from J, with 12 bases between. The CDR3 is 15 amino acids. Written as DNA, the CDR3 is TGCGCCAGCAGTACGGGACTCCTGAACACCGGGGAGCTGTTTTTT. It yields the protein CASSTGLLNTGELFF. The full variable domain, rest sourced from reference TRBV5-1 and TRBJ2-2, is KAGVTQTPRYLIKTRGQQVTLSCSPISGHRSVSWYQQTPGQGLQFLFEYFSETQRNKGNFPGRFSGRQFSNSRSEMNVSTLELGDSALYLCASSTGLLNTGELFFGEGSRLTVL.

The CDR3 nucleotides are TGTGCCAGCAGTGGAGGGACGGACACCTACGAGCAGTACTTC. Translating it yields CASSGGTDTYEQYF. This chain uses TRBV27 with TRBJ2-7, with TRBD2 as a possible D gene (6 bases). V was shortened by 5 bases and J by 2 bases, with 13 bases between the two germline ends. The CDR3 loop spans 14 amino acids. Germline V lookup: CDR1 MNHEY, CDR2 SMNVEV (reference sequence).

The chain recombines TRBV5-1 with TRBJ2-7, with 7 bases that match TRBD2. The CDR3 is 15 residues long. The trim removed 2 bases at V and 2 bases at J, leaving 7 bases unmatched. Germline V gives CDR1 SGHRS, CDR2 YFSETQ. The CDR3 sequence is CASSLIGGKTYEQYF. The CDR3 DNA follows: TGCGCCAGCAGCTTAATCGGGGGGAAGACCTACGAGCAGTACTTC.

This chain uses TRBV20-1 with TRBJ1-1, with D unresolved. The CDR3 covers 11 residues. Per the germline V gene, CDR1 is DFQATT and CDR2 is SNEGSKA (reference sequence). Trimming took off 6 bases at V and 1 base at J, with 6 bases between the two ends. CDR3 DNA: TGCAGTGCATCGGGGAACACTGAAGCTTTCTTT. Encoded protein: CSASGNTEAFF.